The subject of this entry is one T cell receptor (beta chain). Sequence at one end of the junction differs from germline and may be a read error. The sample originates from a study of blood T cell repertoires in COVID-19. Across the study: Some COVID-19 samples were acute and others convalescent; all came from the United States, Italy and Spain. T cells, B-cell-depleted T cells, or PBMCs supplied cDNA or gDNA.

In the original workflow: Estimation of nucleated cell counts relied on the amplification of reference gene primers. The assay was immunoSEQ multiplex PCR, and TCRdb's table has in-frame clones only and misses some. V and J calls and clone size follow that table, whereas D and trimming were derived from the DNA. The sample yields 200,000 to 250,000 clones, just over 85% seen once. Germline V gives CDR1 SSHAT, CDR2 FNYEAQ (reference sequence). The CDR3 runs to 15 residues. The sample consisted of peripheral blood. The sequence derives from an elderly man with acute or convalescent COVID-19. The chain carries TRBV7-7 and TRBJ2-3; D is perhaps TRBD2 (6 bases). CDR3 loop: CASSAGPSGADTQYF. The CDR3, as DNA: TGTGCTAGCAGCGCCGGGCCCTCGGGGGCAGATACGCAGTATTTT.